This TCR beta chain was identified in a study of blood T cell repertoires in COVID-19. Study-level background: The analysed material was cDNA or gDNA that came from T cells, B-cell-depleted T cells, or PBMCs.

Authors' processing steps: How many nucleated cells were present was estimated from reference gene primer amplification. Here immunoSEQ multiplex PCR was the method, and the copy in TCRdb shows in-frame clones only, minus some. The DNA gave D and trimming, while V, J and clone size come from that table. The sample has 200,000 or so clones; approximately 84% are singletons. Per germline, CDR1 GTSNPN and CDR2 SVGIG (reference sequence). The V end was cut by 2 bases, the J end by 6 bases, with 11 bases between. This CDR3 has 13 residues. The specimen sequenced was peripheral blood. V usage is TRBV30 and J usage is TRBJ1-5, with D unresolved. The origin of this receptor is a woman in her 70s with active or convalescent COVID-19. The CDR3 DNA sequence: TGTGCCTGGAGTCTGGAGGGAGGTCAGCCCCAGCATTTT. This gives the protein CAWSLEGGQPQHF.